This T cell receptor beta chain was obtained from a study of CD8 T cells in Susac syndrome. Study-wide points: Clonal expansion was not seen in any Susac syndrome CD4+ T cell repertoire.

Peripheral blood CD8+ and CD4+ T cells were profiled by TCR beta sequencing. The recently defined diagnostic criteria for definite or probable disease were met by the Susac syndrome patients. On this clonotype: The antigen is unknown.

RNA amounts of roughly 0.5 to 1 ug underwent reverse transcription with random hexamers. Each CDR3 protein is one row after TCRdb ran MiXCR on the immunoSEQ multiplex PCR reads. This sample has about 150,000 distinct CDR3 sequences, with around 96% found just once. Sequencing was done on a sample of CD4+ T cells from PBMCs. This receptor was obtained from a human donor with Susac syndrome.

CDR3 sequence reads: CSGRDHTEAFF. The CDR3 DNA follows: TGCAGCGGTAGGGACCACACTGAAGCTTTCTTT. V is TRBV29-1 and J is TRBJ1-1; D is perhaps TRBD1 (5 bases). The germline V and J ends were trimmed by 7 bases and 3 bases, with 9 bases remaining between them. The CDR3 is 11 amino acids. Per germline, CDR1 SQVTM and CDR2 ANQGSEA.